This T cell receptor (beta chain) is from a study of T cell responses to AZD1222 COVID-19 vaccine. Findings and limits, study-wide: Donors skewed white British and female; clonal diversity was possibly underestimated. Reports say nearly half of spike-specific TCRs go after unmutated variant regions.

Libraries were prepared by immunoSEQ multiplex PCR; TCRdb keeps only in-frame clonotypes and omits some of them. In the table there are roughly 96,000 clones, approximately 90% of which are singletons. This clone was picked up a small number of times. No antigen is known for it. Pooling of second doses given at about 4 or about 12 weeks was done. This sequence originates from an adult who received the AZD1222 COVID-19 vaccine. Here the sequenced sample was peripheral blood, taken 28 days after the second AZD1222 dose.

This chain's CDR3 is CASSLDNNNPQHF. The CDR3 nucleotides read TGTGCCAGCAGCTTAGATAACAATAATCCCCAGCATTTT. The chain recombines TRBV11-3 with TRBJ1-5; D is undetermined. CDR1 is SGHNT, CDR2 YENEEA, per germline. This CDR3 comprises 13 residues. V was trimmed by 0 bases and J by 10 bases, leaving 10 bases between them.